This TCR beta chain is from a study of blood T cell repertoires in COVID-19. Overall study context: Collection of acute and convalescent COVID-19 samples took place in the United States, Italy and Spain. T cells, B-cell-depleted T cells, or PBMCs provided the cDNA or gDNA that served as material.

V shed 2 bases and J 8 bases; nucleotides not matched to a gene: 0. The CDR3 sequence is 12 residues long. The V gene's germline CDR1 is LGHDT and CDR2 YNNKEL (reference sequence). The authors' processing: How many nucleated cells were present was estimated from reference gene primer amplification. Some clones are missing from TCRdb's copy, which holds only in-frame ones; the method was immunoSEQ multiplex PCR. The V and J calls and clone size were taken over from that table, and D and trimming were inferred from the DNA. In the table there are more than 300,000 clones, about 82% of which are singletons.

This TCR was recovered from a woman aged 50 to 60 with acute or convalescent COVID-19. Specimen: peripheral blood. This chain joins TRBV3-1 (or the pseudogene TRBV3-2) and TRBJ2-1, with 7 bases matching TRBD1. CDR3 sequence reads: CASSQTGDEQFF. In DNA form, the CDR3 reads TGTGCCAGCAGCCAAACAGGGGATGAGCAGTTCTTC.